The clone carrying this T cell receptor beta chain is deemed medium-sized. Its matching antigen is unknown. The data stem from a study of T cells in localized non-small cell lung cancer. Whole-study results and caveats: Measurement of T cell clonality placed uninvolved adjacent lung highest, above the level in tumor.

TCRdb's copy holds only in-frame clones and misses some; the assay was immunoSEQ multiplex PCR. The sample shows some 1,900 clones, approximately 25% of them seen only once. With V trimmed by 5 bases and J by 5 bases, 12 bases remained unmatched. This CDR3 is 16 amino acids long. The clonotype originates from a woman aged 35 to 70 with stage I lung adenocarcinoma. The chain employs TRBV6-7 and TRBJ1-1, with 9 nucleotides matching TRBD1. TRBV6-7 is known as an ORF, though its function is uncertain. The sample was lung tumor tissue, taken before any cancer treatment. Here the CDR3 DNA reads TGTGCCAGCAGTCCCCCGGGACAGGGCGGTTCTACTGAAGCTTTCTTT. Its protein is CASSPPGQGGSTEAFF.